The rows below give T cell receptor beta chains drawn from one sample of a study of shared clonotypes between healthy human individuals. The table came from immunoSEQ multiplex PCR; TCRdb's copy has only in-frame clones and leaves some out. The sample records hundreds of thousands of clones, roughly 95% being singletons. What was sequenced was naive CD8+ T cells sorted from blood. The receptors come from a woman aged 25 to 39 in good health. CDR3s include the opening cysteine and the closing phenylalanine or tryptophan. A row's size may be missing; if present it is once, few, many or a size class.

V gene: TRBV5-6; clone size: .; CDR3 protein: CASSRVGGAGTDTQYF
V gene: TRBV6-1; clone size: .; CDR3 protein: CASSEVPSNYGYTF
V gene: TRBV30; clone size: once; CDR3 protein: CAWTGGTRAYEQYF
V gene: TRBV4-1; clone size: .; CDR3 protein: CASSQGARDELGEQYF
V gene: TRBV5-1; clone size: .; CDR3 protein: CASSFLWGDQPEAFF
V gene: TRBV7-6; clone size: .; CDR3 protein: CASSAEDRGNSPLHF
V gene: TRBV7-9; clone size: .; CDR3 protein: CASRLGQGYTEAFF
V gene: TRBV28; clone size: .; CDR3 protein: CASSLFLGQDGYTF
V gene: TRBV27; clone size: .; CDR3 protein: CASRIIEGIYNEQFF
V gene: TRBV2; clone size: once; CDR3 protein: CASSVAGFYNEQFF
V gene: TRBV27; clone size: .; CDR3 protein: CASKRGAGANVLTF
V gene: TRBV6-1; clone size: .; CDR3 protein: CASSISGRTREQYF
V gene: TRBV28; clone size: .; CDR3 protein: CASSFGQSNSPLHF
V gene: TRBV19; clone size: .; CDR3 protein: CASSMQGNYEQYF
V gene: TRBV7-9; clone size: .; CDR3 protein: CASSLGRISYNEQFF
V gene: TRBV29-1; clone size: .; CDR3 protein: CSVIRDRVAFF
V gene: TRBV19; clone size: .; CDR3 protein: CASSVTRTSLEQYF
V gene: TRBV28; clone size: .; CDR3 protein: CASSLPHKTYEQYF
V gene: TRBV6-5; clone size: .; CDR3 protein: CASRARDSKNEQFF
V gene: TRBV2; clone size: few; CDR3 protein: CASSGGQTSYEQYF
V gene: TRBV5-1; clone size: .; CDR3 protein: CASSGRGLTEAFF
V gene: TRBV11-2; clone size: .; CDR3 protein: CASSLVRGHEQYF
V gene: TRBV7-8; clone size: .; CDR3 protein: CASSFGTDVGYEQYF
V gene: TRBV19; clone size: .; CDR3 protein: CASSALAGGFFF
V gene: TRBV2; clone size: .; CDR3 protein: CASSDRPETQYF
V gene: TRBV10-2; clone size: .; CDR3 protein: CASSDTGVIYGYTF
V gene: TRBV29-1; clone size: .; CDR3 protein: CSVEDLGDGLYGYTF
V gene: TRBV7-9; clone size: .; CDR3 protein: CASSLGDTYNSPLHF
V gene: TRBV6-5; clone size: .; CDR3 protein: CASSYGTAYNEQFF
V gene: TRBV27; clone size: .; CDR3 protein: CASFLSAGGNTEAFF
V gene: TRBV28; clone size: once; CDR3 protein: CASSTDFWQGIMNTEAFF
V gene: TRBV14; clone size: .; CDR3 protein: CASSDPGLAGFGNEQFF
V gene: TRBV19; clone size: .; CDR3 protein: CASSIVGLGTEAFF
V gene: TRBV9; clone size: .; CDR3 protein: CASSPDGRENGYTF